Below are 10 T cell receptor beta chains sequenced from a single sample in a study of cytomegalovirus exposure and HLA in healthy donors. Some clones are missing from TCRdb's copy, which holds only in-frame ones; the method was immunoSEQ multiplex PCR. The table lists more than 300,000 clones, 86% of them singletons, with around 0.84% in the top ten. The source material was PBMCs. The receptors were sampled from a woman between 18 and 29 years old in good health and CMV-seronegative.

The chain employs TRBV18 and TRBJ2-1, with D possibly TRBD2 on 5 matching bases. Germline loops: CDR1 KGHSH, CDR2 LQKENI. CDR3 length: 14 amino acids. V lost 5 bases and J 9 bases, leaving 17 bases between the germline ends. DNA of the CDR3: TGTGCCAGCTCAAGGCCTTCAGGAGGCGGTGAGCAGTTCTTC. Translated: CASSRPSGGGEQFF.

The CDR3 here is CSVAAGATGVLSYTF. CDR3 bases: TGCAGCGTTGCAGCGGGGGCTACAGGGGTTCTGAGCTACACCTTC. V is TRBV29-1 and J is TRBJ1-2; TRBD1 matches 7 bases. The J segment lost 9 bases and the V segment lost 4 bases, leaving 17 bases of the junction unmatched. The CDR3 contains 15 residues. CDR1 is SQVTM and CDR2 is ANQGSEA in the germline V gene.

This chain connects TRBV9 to TRBJ2-2; possible D gene TRBD2, 6 bases. Per the germline V gene, CDR1 is SGDLS and CDR2 is YYNGEE. This CDR3 is 17 amino acids long. The V gene lost 0 bases and the J gene lost 5 bases, with 17 bases spanning the gap. The CDR3, as DNA: TGTGCCAGCAGCGTAGTTGCGCGGGACTCGGGGACCGGGGAGCTGTTTTTT. This encodes CASSVVARDSGTGELFF.

The genes are TRBV11-3 and TRBJ2-2, with 9 bases identical to TRBD2. This CDR3 is 16 amino acids long. Germline V gives CDR1 SGHNT, CDR2 YENEEA. The V and J ends lost 5 bases and 2 bases, in that order; junction bases with no gene match: 6. CDR3 nucleotide sequence: TGTGCCAGCAGCCCTTTAGCGGGAGTTAACACCGGGGAGCTGTTTTTT. As protein: CASSPLAGVNTGELFF.

This clone was seen once. The chain has TRBV27 and TRBJ1-5; no firm D call. Per the germline V gene, CDR1 is MNHEY and CDR2 is SMNVEV (reference sequence). Deletions cut 2 bases from V and 3 bases from J, with 5 bases between. The CDR3 totals 13 residues. The CDR3 sequence: CASSLEYNQPQHF. CDR3 nucleotide sequence: TGTGCCAGCAGTTTAGAGTACAATCAGCCCCAGCATTTT.

This chain links TRBV2 with TRBJ1-5, with 7 bases that match TRBD1. CDR3 length: 15 amino acids. Trimming removed 3 bases from V and 3 bases from J; junction bases left unmatched: 5. The germline gives CDR1 SNHLY, CDR2 FYNNEI. This CDR3 reads CASSEQGVINQPQHF. In nucleotides, the CDR3 is TGTGCCAGCAGTGAGCAGGGGGTGATCAATCAGCCCCAGCATTTT.

In nucleotides, the CDR3 is TGTGCCAGCAGTCCCCAGGGGGGCTCTGGGGCCAACGTCCTGACTTTC. It encodes CASSPQGGSGANVLTF. The gene calls are TRBV6-6 and TRBJ2-6; perhaps TRBD1 as D (7 bases). The CDR3 loop spans 16 amino acids. Germline loops: CDR1 MNHNY, CDR2 SVGAGI (reference sequence). The ends were cut back, 5 bases at V and 0 bases at J, with 11 bases in the middle.

The CDR3 region is CASSQSLQGTDSEKLFF. DNA of the CDR3: TGTGCCAGCAGCCAATCATTACAGGGTACCGACTCCGAAAAACTGTTTTTT. The gene calls are TRBV7-3 and TRBJ1-4; TRBD1 might be the D (6 bases). V lost 5 bases and J 8 bases, leaving 24 bases between the germline ends. Germline CDR1 is SGHTA and CDR2 is FQGTGA. This CDR3 has 17 residues.

This chain uses TRBV4-1 with TRBJ2-7, with 11 bases fitting TRBD2. Unmatched junction bases numbered 2, after V lost 4 bases and J lost 3 bases. Germline V CDR1 and CDR2: MGHRA, YSYEKL. This CDR3 is 14 amino acids long. The CDR3 nucleotides are TGCGCCAGCAGCCCAGGGACTAGCGGCTACGAGCAGTACTTC. It is translated as CASSPGTSGYEQYF.

This clone was found once. The chain joins TRBV27 to TRBJ2-5, with 11 positions matching TRBD2. The V gene end was trimmed by 5 bases and the J gene end by 5 bases; junction bases not matched to a gene: 7. This CDR3 has 15 residues. Germline V gene data show CDR1 as MNHEY and CDR2 as SMNVEV (reference sequence). CDR3 nucleotides: TGTGCCAGCAGTCCGGATAGCGGGAGGGGGGAGACCCAGTACTTC. This translates into CASSPDSGRGETQYF.